A selection of T cell receptor beta chains follows, all from one sample in a study of blood T cell repertoires in COVID-19. Produced via immunoSEQ multiplex PCR; TCRdb's table is partial and in-frame only. Of about 190,000 clones in the sample, 90% are singletons; the top ten hold approximately 0.64%. The sequencing sample was made of peripheral blood. The receptors here all came from a man in his fifties with acute or convalescent COVID-19. Each CDR3 is given with its conserved first and last residue. Fields, in order: CDR3 protein, CDR3 DNA, V gene, clone size, D gene, J gene. A D gene is named only where the DNA matches it firmly. A clone size is listed for some rows: how often the clone was seen (once, few, many), or a class if it is expanded.

CDR3: CASSLRIAGGPTGELFF
DNA: TGTGCCAGCAGCTTACGTATAGCGGGAGGTCCCACCGGGGAGCTGTTTTTT
V: TRBV7-6
size: .
D: TRBD2
J: TRBJ2-2

CDR3: CASSFLVLPGQGIPQPQHF
DNA: TGTGCCAGCAGTTTTTTGGTCCTCCCGGGACAGGGGATCCCTCAGCCCCAGCATTTT
V: TRBV28
size: .
D: TRBD1
J: TRBJ1-5

CDR3: CASSLRGSGFSTDTQYF
DNA: TGTGCCAGCAGCTTAAGGGGTAGCGGTTTTAGCACAGATACGCAGTATTTT
V: TRBV7-2
size: .
D: .
J: TRBJ2-3

CDR3: CASSPRDRVILNTEAFF
DNA: TGTGCCAGTAGCCCCCGGGACAGGGTAATCCTGAACACTGAAGCTTTCTTT
V: TRBV19
size: .
D: TRBD1
J: TRBJ1-1

CDR3: CASSTRANTGELFF
DNA: TGTGCCAGCAGCACTCGCGCGAACACCGGGGAGCTGTTTTTT
V: TRBV9
size: once
D: .
J: TRBJ2-2

CDR3: CASSQDLHTQYF
DNA: TGTGCCAGCAGCCAAGATCTTCATACGCAGTATTTT
V: TRBV4-2
size: .
D: .
J: TRBJ2-3

CDR3: CASARGFMMDSPLHF
DNA: TGTGCCAGCGCTAGGGGGTTTATGATGGATTCACCCCTCCACTTT
V: TRBV6-5
size: .
D: .
J: TRBJ1-6

CDR3: CASSTPGLAGGQFF
DNA: TGTGCCAGCAGCACCCCGGGACTAGCGGGAGGGCAGTTCTTC
V: TRBV3-1/TRBV3-2
size: .
D: TRBD2
J: TRBJ2-1

CDR3: CASARNGDIQYF
DNA: TGTGCCAGTGCGCGGAACGGGGACATTCAGTACTTC
V: TRBV6-5
size: .
D: .
J: TRBJ2-4

CDR3: CAWSVPRDTQYF
DNA: TGTGCCTGGAGTGTACCGAGGGATACGCAGTATTTT
V: TRBV30
size: .
D: .
J: TRBJ2-3

CDR3: CASGGRFGEQFF
DNA: TGTGCCAGCGGAGGTAGATTTGGTGAGCAGTTCTTC
V: TRBV7-9
size: .
D: .
J: TRBJ2-1

CDR3: CASSLRGSYGYTF
DNA: TGTGCCAGCAGCTTAAGGGGGTCCTATGGCTACACCTTC
V: TRBV5-6
size: .
D: .
J: TRBJ1-2

CDR3: CASSPHTGELFF
DNA: TGTGCCAGCAGCCCTCACACCGGGGAGCTGTTTTTT
V: TRBV11-2
size: few
D: .
J: TRBJ2-2

CDR3: CASSVVAEETQYF
DNA: TGTGCCAGCAGCGTAGTAGCAGAAGAGACCCAGTACTTC
V: TRBV9
size: .
D: .
J: TRBJ2-5

CDR3: CATSDKQGDYGYTF
DNA: TGTGCCACCAGTGATAAACAGGGTGACTATGGCTACACCTTC
V: TRBV24-1
size: .
D: .
J: TRBJ1-2

CDR3: CASSRGQYGYTF
DNA: TGTGCCAGCAGCCGAGGACAGTATGGCTACACCTTC
V: TRBV28
size: .
D: .
J: TRBJ1-2

CDR3: CSAQVDSGNTIYF
DNA: TGCAGCGCCCAAGTAGACTCTGGAAACACCATATATTTT
V: TRBV29-1
size: .
D: .
J: TRBJ1-3

CDR3: CASSIDGGGGEQFF
DNA: TGTGCCAGTAGTATAGATGGGGGGGGAGGTGAGCAGTTCTTC
V: TRBV19
size: .
D: TRBD2
J: TRBJ2-1

CDR3: CASSLVGGAQENWAQYF
DNA: TGTGCCAGCAGCTTGGTCGGAGGAGCCCAAGAGAATTGGGCCCAGTACTTC
V: TRBV7-9
size: .
D: .
J: TRBJ2-5

CDR3: CASSPATGPYGYTF
DNA: TGTGCCAGTAGTCCCGCCACAGGGCCCTATGGCTACACCTTC
V: TRBV19
size: .
D: .
J: TRBJ1-2

CDR3: CASSFGTGGEKLFF
DNA: TGTGCCAGCAGCTTTGGGACAGGGGGGGAAAAACTGTTTTTT
V: TRBV5-4
size: .
D: TRBD1
J: TRBJ1-4

CDR3: CASSLWTGNTGELFF
DNA: TGTGCCAGCAGCTTATGGACAGGGAACACCGGGGAGCTGTTTTTT
V: TRBV7-9
size: few
D: TRBD1
J: TRBJ2-2

CDR3: CASSPRTSGRINEQFF
DNA: TGTGCCAGCAGCCCTAGGACTAGCGGGAGAATAAATGAGCAGTTCTTC
V: TRBV7-6
size: .
D: TRBD2
J: TRBJ2-1

CDR3: CASIRDRAAYEQYF
DNA: TGTGCCAGCATAAGGGACAGGGCTGCCTACGAGCAGTACTTC
V: TRBV6-5
size: .
D: TRBD1
J: TRBJ2-7